The sequence of this TCR beta chain was determined in a study of blood T cell repertoires in COVID-19. About the study: COVID-19 samples collected from the United States, Italy and Spain covered acute and convalescent phases. PBMCs, B-cell-depleted T cells, or T cells were the source of the cDNA or gDNA that made up the material.

Between the trimmed V and J ends, which lost 4 bases and 2 bases, there was a span of 11 bases. The CDR3 loop spans 13 amino acids. Germline assignment: CDR1 SQVTM and CDR2 ANQGSEA. In the original analysis: Reference gene primer amplification gave nucleated cell count estimates. TCRdb's copy holds only in-frame clones and misses some; the assay was immunoSEQ multiplex PCR. Clonal size and the V and J genes are those of that table, whereas D and trimming came from the DNA. The data contain approximately 51,000 clones, about 85% of them singletons. This receptor was taken from a human donor in a cohort sampled during active COVID-19. J is TRBJ2-5 and V is TRBV29-1; D remains ambiguous. The source material was peripheral blood. CDR3 amino acids: CSVARTSQETQYF. The CDR3, as DNA: TGCAGCGTTGCCCGCACATCGCAAGAGACCCAGTACTTC.